These 16 T cell receptor beta chains were sequenced from one sample in a study of blood T cell repertoires in COVID-19. Profiling relied on immunoSEQ multiplex PCR, and the TCRdb table lists in-frame clones only, not all of them. The data show 120,000 to 150,000 clones, over 80% seen once. The sample was peripheral blood. Source of these receptors: a woman in her 50s with acute or convalescent COVID-19.

The gene calls are TRBV28 and TRBJ1-4, with D perhaps matching TRBD1 (5 bases). The CDR3 length is 12 residues. The germline V gene has CDR1 MDHEN and CDR2 SYDVKM. V lost 8 bases and J 7 bases, leaving 11 bases between the germline ends. The CDR3 DNA reads TGTGCCAGCCGGCAGGGCACTGAAAAACTGTTTTTT. It translates to CASRQGTEKLFF.

This rearrangement joins TRBV10-1 to TRBJ2-3, with D perhaps matching TRBD2 (5 bases). Trimming took off 0 bases at V and 7 bases at J, with 11 bases between the two ends. Germline CDR1 WNHNN, CDR2 SYGVQD (reference sequence). This CDR3 contains 14 residues. CDR3 DNA: TGCGCCAGCAGTGAGTCGATGGACTTGAATACGCAGTATTTT. Its translation is CASSESMDLNTQYF.

This clone has only one observation. The chain links TRBV19 to TRBJ2-2; TRBD2 agrees at 8 bases. The CDR3 has 16 amino acids. Germline-derived CDR1 and CDR2 are LNHDA and SQIVND (reference sequence). J gave up 0 bases and V 1 base, and 1 base lay outside the gene matches. CDR3 coding DNA: TGTGCCAGTAGTATAGGAGCGGGGGCGAACACCGGGGAGCTGTTTTTT. Translating gives CASSIGAGANTGELFF. The full variable domain, completed using reference TRBV19 and TRBJ2-2, is DGGITQSPKYLFRKEGQNVTLSCEQNLNHDAMYWYRQDPGQGLRLIYYSQIVNDFQKGDIAEGYSVSREKKESFPLTVTSAQKNPTAFYLCASSIGAGANTGELFFGEGSRLTVL.

This clone was seen only a few times. This chain uses TRBV12-1 with TRBJ2-6; the table gives TRBD2 as D, unverified against the DNA. TRBV12-1 is given as a pseudogene. The length of the CDR3 is 20 residues. The DNA for the CDR3 is TGTGCCAGCAGCTGTGGAACTAGCGGGAGGGCCTTTTCCGGGGCCAACGTCCTGACTTTC. Its translation: CASSCGTSGRAFSGANVLTF.

V gene TRBV23-1 combines with J gene TRBJ2-1; 11 positions agree with TRBD1. TRBV23-1 is classed as an ORF, of uncertain function. CDR3 length equals 16 residues. The ends lost 4 bases at V and 5 bases at J; junction bases unmatched: 7. The CDR3 sequence is CASSRKGQGVNNEQFF. DNA for the CDR3: TGCGCCAGCAGTCGAAAGGGACAGGGGGTTAACAATGAGCAGTTCTTC.

The V and J genes are TRBV5-1 and TRBJ1-4, with a tentative D call TRBD1 (6 bases). This CDR3 has 14 amino acids. From germline, CDR1 is SGHRS and CDR2 YFSETQ. Trimming pared 5 bases from V and 2 bases from J, leaving 10 bases between. CDR3 residues: CASRSTGTNEKLFF. The DNA of the CDR3 is TGCGCCAGCAGAAGTACAGGGACTAATGAAAAACTGTTTTTT.

This chain connects TRBV5-4 to TRBJ2-3, with a possible D match to TRBD2 (5 bases). V was shortened by 0 bases and J by 2 bases, with 10 bases between the two germline ends. CDR1 SGHNT and CDR2 YYREEE come from the germline V gene (reference sequence). The CDR3 loop spans 15 amino acids. The CDR3 here is CASSLGSDSTDTQYF. The CDR3 bases are TGTGCCAGCAGCTTGGGTAGCGACTCCACAGATACGCAGTATTTT.

The chain has TRBV2 and TRBJ1-1, with D unclear. This CDR3 comprises 14 residues. Germline V gene data show CDR1 as SNHLY and CDR2 as FYNNEI. V lost 6 bases and J 6 bases, leaving 17 bases between the germline ends. Here the CDR3 reads CASRIRVQLPEAFF. In nucleotides, the CDR3 is TGTGCCAGCAGAATCCGGGTCCAACTCCCTGAAGCTTTCTTT.

V gene TRBV27 combines with J gene TRBJ1-5; 7 nucleotides agree with TRBD1. CDR1 is MNHEY, CDR2 SMNVEV, per germline (reference sequence). The CDR3 sequence is 15 residues long. After removal of 6 bases from V and 6 bases from J, the junction contained 11 bases not matched to a gene. CDR3 sequence (DNA): TGTGCCAGCAGCAGAGCCGGGACAGTTCCTCAGCCCCAGCATTTT. Its translation is CASSRAGTVPQPQHF.

The chain carries TRBV30 and TRBJ1-1; D is unresolved. The V end lost 3 bases, the J end lost 6 bases, and 8 bases lay between the germline ends. The CDR3 consists of 11 residues. The germline V gene has CDR1 GTSNPN and CDR2 SVGIG (reference sequence). The chain's CDR3 is CAWSLGAEAFF. In DNA, the CDR3 is TGTGCCTGGAGCCTAGGCGCTGAAGCTTTCTTT.

About this clone itself: This may be a read error, as it is one base from a much larger clone. The J gene is TRBJ1-2, the V gene TRBV21-1; TRBD1, the table's D call, lacks a check against the DNA. TRBV21-1 is designated a pseudogene. The CDR3 consists of 12 residues. The CDR3 is CASIGQGYGYTF. CDR3 DNA: TGTGCCAGCATCGGACAGGGCTATGGCTACACCTTC.

This rearrangement joins TRBV21-1 to TRBJ2-3; the D call of TRBD2 is as the table states it, not checked on the DNA. TRBV21-1 is recorded as a pseudogene. The length of the CDR3 is 19 residues. CDR3 sequence: CASRRKTSGGPTSTDTQYF. CDR3 sequence (DNA): TGTGCCAGCAGGAGGAAAACTAGCGGGGGGCCGACTAGCACAGATACGCAGTATTTT.

The chain carries TRBV15 and TRBJ2-3; D is ambiguous. The germline V gene encodes CDR1 LNHNV and CDR2 YYDKDF (reference sequence). This CDR3 is 14 amino acids long. The V end lost 0 bases, the J end lost 9 bases, and 13 bases lay between the germline ends. The CDR3 region is CATSRDRGTRTQYF. Written as DNA, the CDR3 is TGTGCCACCAGCAGAGATCGCGGTACCCGAACGCAGTATTTT.

This sequence joins TRBV30 and TRBJ1-2; no clear D gene. This CDR3 region has 13 residues. V shed 0 bases and J shed 4 bases, with 9 bases lying between them. Per the germline V gene, CDR1 is GTSNPN and CDR2 is SVGIG (reference sequence). The CDR3 is CAWSVHGFYGYTF. As DNA, the CDR3 is TGTGCCTGGAGTGTACACGGGTTCTATGGCTACACCTTC.

The sample holds a few counts of this clone. The rearrangement links TRBV10-3 to TRBJ2-7; the D gene is possibly TRBD1 (6 bases). The CDR3 is 14 residues long. CDR1 is ENHRY, CDR2 SYGVKD, per germline. Trimming left V 6 bases short and J 2 bases short, with 14 bases between. The CDR3 loop is CAIRDGDKPYEQYF. The CDR3 DNA follows: TGTGCCATCAGGGATGGGGACAAACCCTACGAGCAGTACTTC.

This clone was seen a few times. The J gene is TRBJ1-5, the V gene TRBV4-1; D is unresolved. This CDR3 is 14 amino acids long. V lost 0 bases and J lost 1, with 4 bases in between. The germline V gene has CDR1 MGHRA and CDR2 YSYEKL. The CDR3 nucleotides read TGCGCCAGCAGCCAAGATCTAAGCAATCAGCCCCAGCATTTT. This encodes CASSQDLSNQPQHF.